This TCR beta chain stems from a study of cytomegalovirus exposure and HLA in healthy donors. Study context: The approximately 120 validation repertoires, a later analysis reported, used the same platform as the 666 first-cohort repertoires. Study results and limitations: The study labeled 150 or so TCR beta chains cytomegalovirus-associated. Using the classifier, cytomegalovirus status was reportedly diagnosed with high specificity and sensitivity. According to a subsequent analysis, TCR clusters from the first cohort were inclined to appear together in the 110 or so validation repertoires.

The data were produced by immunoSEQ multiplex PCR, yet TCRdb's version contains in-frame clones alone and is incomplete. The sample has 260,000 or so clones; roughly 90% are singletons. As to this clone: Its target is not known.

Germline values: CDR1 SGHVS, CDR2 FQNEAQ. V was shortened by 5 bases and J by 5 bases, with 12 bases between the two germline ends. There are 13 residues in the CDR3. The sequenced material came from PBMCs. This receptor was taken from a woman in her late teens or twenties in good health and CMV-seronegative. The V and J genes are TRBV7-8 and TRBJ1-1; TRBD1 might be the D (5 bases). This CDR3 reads CASSPSGGTEAFF. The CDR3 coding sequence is TGTGCCAGCAGCCCCTCCGGGGGAACTGAAGCTTTCTTT.